These 27 T cell receptor beta chains were all obtained from the same sample, sequenced in a study of blood T cell repertoires in COVID-19. Using immunoSEQ multiplex PCR, the repertoire was profiled, and TCRdb retains in-frame clones only, with some absent. The sample shows more than 200,000 clones, approximately 86% of them seen only once. The specimen was peripheral blood. The receptors come from a man younger than 45 with active or convalescent COVID-19.

The chain combines TRBV5-1 with TRBJ2-7; possibly TRBD2 for D (6 bases). The V end lost 0 bases, the J end lost 0 bases, and 16 bases lay between the germline ends. Germline V lookup: CDR1 SGHRS, CDR2 YFSETQ. The CDR3 runs 17 residues. The chain's CDR3 is CASSLGGAFVSSYEQYF. The CDR3, as DNA: TGCGCCAGCAGCTTGGGCGGGGCGTTCGTAAGCTCCTACGAGCAGTACTTC.

This clone has just a few counts. This chain connects TRBV20-1 to TRBJ2-1; D possibly corresponds to TRBD2 (5 bases). The CDR3 runs 11 residues. V was cut by 8 bases and J by 9 bases, with 14 bases left in between. CDR1 and CDR2 (germline): DFQATT, SNEGSKA (reference sequence). The CDR3 protein is CSCRRGGEQFF. Written as DNA, the CDR3 is TGCAGTTGCAGGCGTGGAGGTGAGCAGTTCTTC.

The chain combines TRBV18 with TRBJ1-2, with D hard to call. CDR1 is KGHSH, CDR2 LQKENI, per germline. V was shortened by 2 bases and J by 8 bases, with 9 bases between the two germline ends. CDR3 length equals 12 residues. The CDR3 region is CASSPWEGGYTF. CDR3 sequence (DNA): TGTGCCAGCTCACCATGGGAGGGCGGCTACACCTTC.

The gene calls are TRBV19 and TRBJ2-7; 8 positions match TRBD1. Per germline, CDR1 LNHDA and CDR2 SQIVND (reference sequence). The CDR3 has 16 residues. V lost 5 bases and J lost 0; bases outside the gene matches: 9. CDR3 sequence (DNA): TGTGCCAGTAGTGAACGGACAGGGCTAATCTCCTACGAGCAGTACTTC. The encoded protein is CASSERTGLISYEQYF. Full variable domain (remainder filled in from reference TRBV19 and TRBJ2-7): DGGITQSPKYLFRKEGQNVTLSCEQNLNHDAMYWYRQDPGQGLRLIYYSQIVNDFQKGDIAEGYSVSREKKESFPLTVTSAQKNPTAFYLCASSERTGLISYEQYFGPGTRLTVT.

This clone is a singleton in its sample. The CDR3 is CASSGDRDQPQHF. The CDR3 DNA is TGTGCCAGCAGTGGGGACAGGGATCAGCCCCAGCATTTT. The J gene is TRBJ1-5, the V gene TRBV6-4, with 9 bases identical to TRBD1. The CDR3 covers 13 residues. The V segment lost 4 bases and the J segment 5 bases; nucleotides outside the gene matches: 0. Germline-derived CDR1 and CDR2 are MRHNA and SNTAGT.

This clone was recorded a few times. This rearrangement joins TRBV5-5 to TRBJ1-1; D unresolved. Per germline, CDR1 SGHKS and CDR2 YYEKEE (reference sequence). This CDR3 is 13 amino acids long. V lost 2 bases to trimming and J lost 1 base, with 6 bases between them. CDR3 protein: CASSFGPNTEAFF. The CDR3 DNA reads TGTGCCAGCAGCTTTGGCCCGAACACTGAAGCTTTCTTT.

V usage is TRBV29-1 and J usage is TRBJ1-1; D not certain. With 6 bases removed from V and 6 bases from J, the gap between germline ends came to 11 bases. Germline V gene lookup returns CDR1 SQVTM and CDR2 ANQGSEA. The CDR3 spans 11 residues. The CDR3 sequence is CSVTRYSEAFF. CDR3 nucleotides: TGCAGCGTCACCCGGTATTCTGAAGCTTTCTTT.

The DNA of the CDR3 is TGTGCCAGCAGTCACTACAGGGGGCCGGGCAAAAACATTCAGTACTTC. Translating gives CASSHYRGPGKNIQYF. This chain links TRBV3-1 (or the pseudogene TRBV3-2) with TRBJ2-4, with 9 bases fitting TRBD1. Germline CDR1 and CDR2: LGHDT and YNNKEL (reference sequence). The CDR3 has 16 residues. Trimming cost V 6 bases and J 3 bases; bases outside gene matches: 9.

V is TRBV19 and J is TRBJ1-5; D is ambiguous. The CDR3 is 16 residues long. Trimming removed 1 base at V and 6 bases at J, with 16 bases between. CDR1 and CDR2 from the germline V gene are LNHDA and SQIVND (reference sequence). The CDR3 DNA reads as TGTGCCAGTAGTATAGGTCATGGGCTCTCCCCTCAGCCCCAGCATTTT. This gives the protein CASSIGHGLSPQPQHF.

The rearrangement joins TRBV21-1 to TRBJ2-2; the table assigns TRBD1, which was not confirmed against the DNA. TRBV21-1 is a documented pseudogene. This CDR3 spans 16 amino acids. CDR3 DNA sequence: TGTGCCAGCAGCAAAGTGGACAGTTCGAACACCGGGGAGCTGTTTTTT. This codes for CASSKVDSSNTGELFF.

The chain links TRBV6-5 to TRBJ2-7; 8 positions agree with TRBD1. V dropped 6 bases and J dropped 5; count of bases not matched to a gene: 12. Germline V gene sequence: CDR1 MNHEY, CDR2 SVGAGI. This CDR3 region has 15 residues. The CDR3 loop reads CASRGPETGEDEQYF. As DNA, the CDR3 is TGTGCCAGCAGGGGACCCGAGACAGGGGAGGACGAGCAGTACTTC.

The rearrangement uses TRBV11-3 and TRBJ2-1; D may be TRBD2 (6 bases). The CDR3 sequence is 14 residues long. The germline CDR1 and CDR2 sequences are SGHNT and YENEEA. V lost 1 base to trimming and J lost 5 bases, with 9 bases between them. The CDR3, as DNA: TGTGCCAGCAGCTTAGCGGGGGAGAACAATGAGCAGTTCTTC. It is translated as CASSLAGENNEQFF.

The V and J genes are TRBV6-5 and TRBJ1-5; 8 positions agree with TRBD1. Germline CDR1 and CDR2: MNHEY and SVGAGI. The CDR3 runs to 15 residues. With 0 bases clipped from V and 4 bases from J, the junction kept 2 bases outside the gene matches. Here the CDR3 reads CASSYSYRGNQPQHF. The DNA for the CDR3 is TGTGCCAGCAGTTACTCGTACAGGGGGAATCAGCCCCAGCATTTT.

The chain is built from TRBV3-1 (or the pseudogene TRBV3-2) and TRBJ1-4, with TRBD1 identical over 7 bases. The CDR3 sequence is 15 residues long. Germline V lookup: CDR1 LGHDT, CDR2 YNNKEL (reference sequence). Unmatched junction bases numbered 2, after V lost 4 bases and J lost 0 bases. This CDR3 reads CASSPGQATNEKLFF. The DNA of the CDR3 is TGTGCCAGCAGCCCCGGACAGGCAACTAATGAAAAACTGTTTTTT.

The genes are TRBV19 and TRBJ2-1, with 9 bases that match TRBD2. Trimming cost V 4 bases and J 4 bases; bases outside gene matches: 5. The CDR3 is 15 residues long. Germline values: CDR1 LNHDA, CDR2 SQIVND (reference sequence). Here the CDR3 reads CASSKQAGGYNEQFF. As DNA, the CDR3 is TGTGCCAGTAGTAAACAAGCGGGGGGATACAATGAGCAGTTCTTC.

J is TRBJ1-1 and V is TRBV21-1. TRBV21-1 is a listed pseudogene. CDR3 size: 13 residues. CDR3 loop: CASSNEGYTEAFF. CDR3 coding DNA: TGTGCCAGCAGCAATGAGGGTTACACTGAAGCTTTCTTT.

The chain has TRBV10-1 and TRBJ1-1; D might be TRBD1 (6 bases). The V gene's germline CDR1 is WNHNN and CDR2 SYGVQD (reference sequence). The ends were cut back, 1 base at V and 10 bases at J, with 16 bases in the middle. CDR3 length: 14 amino acids. The CDR3 spells CASSEFLGAVGAFF. The CDR3 coding sequence is TGCGCCAGCAGTGAGTTTCTGGGGGCCGTGGGAGCTTTCTTT.

The chain employs TRBV5-8 and TRBJ2-3; D is perhaps TRBD1 (6 bases). CDR1 and CDR2 (germline): SGHTS, YDEGEE. V was clipped by 4 bases and J by 4 bases, with 16 bases between them. The CDR3 is 15 residues long. The chain's CDR3 is CASSKGQVYADTQYF. The CDR3, as DNA: TGTGCCAGCAGCAAGGGACAAGTCTATGCAGATACGCAGTATTTT.

V usage is TRBV6-1 and J usage is TRBJ2-2; no firm D call. The CDR3 consists of 14 residues. V gave up 0 bases and J gave up 7 bases, with 9 bases separating them. CDR1 and CDR2 (germline): MNHNS, SASEGT. CDR3 residues: CASSEASRHGELFF. Written as DNA, the CDR3 is TGTGCCAGCAGTGAAGCGTCCAGGCACGGGGAGCTGTTTTTT.

This chain connects TRBV7-2 to TRBJ2-3, with 12 bases lining up with TRBD2. Germline V gene data show CDR1 as SGHTA and CDR2 as FQGNSA. The CDR3 runs to 16 residues. With 2 bases clipped from V and 3 bases from J, the junction kept 3 bases outside the gene matches. For the CDR3, the DNA is TGTGCCAGCAGCTTACTAGCGGGGGGGCAGACAGATACGCAGTATTTT. Residues: CASSLLAGGQTDTQYF. Full variable domain (rest looked up from reference TRBV7-2 and TRBJ2-3): GAGVSQSPSNKVTEKGKDVELRCDPISGHTALYWYRQSLGQGLEFLIYFQGNSAPDKSGLPSDRFSAERTGGSVSTLTIQRTQQEDSAVYLCASSLLAGGQTDTQYFGPGTRLTVL.

This clone has just one count. This chain uses TRBV18 with TRBJ2-3; 7 bases line up with TRBD2. V was clipped by 5 bases and J by 4 bases; unmatched bases: 12. CDR3 size: 16 residues. CDR1 is KGHSH and CDR2 is LQKENI in the germline V gene. CDR3 loop: CASSGTQRGRADTQYF. CDR3 coding DNA: TGTGCCAGCTCAGGAACTCAGCGGGGAAGAGCAGATACGCAGTATTTT.

V is TRBV5-1 and J is TRBJ2-7; 8 bases align to TRBD1. This CDR3 comprises 15 residues. Germline CDR1 is SGHRS and CDR2 is YFSETQ. V dropped 4 bases and J dropped 7; count of bases not matched to a gene: 13. The CDR3: CASSLSRQGSIEQYF. The CDR3 DNA reads as TGCGCCAGCAGCCTAAGTAGACAGGGGTCAATTGAGCAGTACTTC.

The chain uses TRBV27 and TRBJ2-7; 8 bases agree with TRBD2. The V gene's germline CDR1 is MNHEY and CDR2 SMNVEV (reference sequence). The V gene end was trimmed by 5 bases and the J gene end by 5 bases; junction bases not matched to a gene: 8. The CDR3 spans 14 residues. The CDR3: CASSLGTSLDEQYF. The CDR3 DNA reads as TGTGCCAGCAGTCTTGGGACTAGTCTTGACGAGCAGTACTTC.

V and J are TRBV4-3 and TRBJ2-7; 8 nucleotides line up with TRBD2. Germline loops: CDR1 LGHNA, CDR2 YSLEER. With V trimmed by 0 bases and J by 4 bases, 8 bases remained unmatched. The CDR3 is 16 amino acids. The CDR3 loop is CASSQDRAGAIYEQYF. In DNA, the CDR3 is TGCGCCAGCAGCCAAGATCGAGCGGGGGCCATATACGAGCAGTACTTC.

The rearrangement joins TRBV3-1 (or the pseudogene TRBV3-2) to TRBJ1-2; D not certain. V lost 0 bases and J 8 bases, leaving 7 bases between the germline ends. Germline V gene sequence: CDR1 LGHDT, CDR2 YNNKEL (reference sequence). CDR3 size: 12 residues. The CDR3: CASSQDVRGYTF. The DNA for the CDR3 is TGTGCCAGCAGCCAAGATGTGCGGGGCTACACCTTC.

This chain joins TRBV19 and TRBJ1-4, with 8 positions matching TRBD1. Germline loops: CDR1 LNHDA, CDR2 SQIVND (reference sequence). J gave up 7 bases and V 5 bases, and 6 bases lay outside the gene matches. This CDR3 has 14 residues. CDR3: CASSLDRGSEKLFF. For the CDR3, the DNA is TGTGCCAGTAGTCTCGACAGGGGAAGTGAAAAACTGTTTTTT.

This rearrangement joins TRBV27 to TRBJ1-1; D may be TRBD1 (5 bases). V was pared by 2 bases and J by 1 base, with 5 bases between. The germline gives CDR1 MNHEY, CDR2 SMNVEV (reference sequence). The CDR3 is 13 residues long. Here the CDR3 reads CASSLDRNTEAFF. The CDR3 DNA follows: TGTGCCAGCAGTTTAGACAGGAACACTGAAGCTTTCTTT.